This T cell receptor (beta chain) was sequenced for a study of blood T cell repertoires in COVID-19. Original data processing: Scientists estimated how many nucleated cells there were by amplifying reference gene primers. Clones were read by immunoSEQ multiplex PCR, and TCRdb kept only the in-frame ones, dropping some. The D gene and trimming were derived from the DNA, and the V and J assignments and clone size from that table. The sample holds about 150,000 clones, 84% seen once. CDR3 length: 14 amino acids. Germline loops: CDR1 SGHVS, CDR2 FQNEAQ. This clone showed up just a few times. An end of the junction differs from the germline gene, which may be a read error.

The J gene is TRBJ2-1, the V gene TRBV7-8; 8 nucleotides agree with TRBD2. Sequenced sample: peripheral blood. The TCR originated in a woman aged 80 or over with COVID-19, enrolled during active disease. This CDR3 reads CARSRGGAGDEQFF. The CDR3 bases are TGTGCCCGCAGCCGGGGGGGGGCGGGGGATGAGCAGTTCTTC.